The rows below give T cell receptor beta chains drawn from one sample of a study of PD-1 blockade in classical Hodgkin lymphoma. Profiled with immunoSEQ multiplex PCR; TCRdb holds only in-frame clones, not every one. The data contain around 41,000 clones, approximately 70% of them singletons. The sample here was peripheral blood mononuclear cells (PBMCs), taken before the second cycle of nivolumab. The origin of the receptors is a human donor with classical Hodgkin lymphoma. Each CDR3 is given with its conserved first and last residue. A D gene is named only where the DNA matches it firmly. A row's size may be missing; if present it is once, few, many or a size class.

j_call v_call clone_size d_call cdr3_nt cdr3_aa
TRBJ1-5 TRBV7-9 - - TGTGCCAGCAGCTTAGGCCAGGCAAAGCCCCAGCATTTT CASSLGQAKPQHF
TRBJ2-1 TRBV6-6 - - TGTGCCAGCAGTTACAGAGGCAACTCCTACAATGAGCAGTTCTTC CASSYRGNSYNEQFF
TRBJ1-1 TRBV27 - - TGTGCCTCGACTCGGGGACTGGGGACTGAAGCTTTCTTT CASTRGLGTEAFF
TRBJ1-2 TRBV4-3 - - TGCGCCAGCAGCCAAGGCGGGGGAGGCTACACCTTC CASSQGGGGYTF
TRBJ1-5 TRBV18 - - TGTGCCAGCTCACCACTAGTGGGGGCGGATCAGCCCCAGCATTTT CASSPLVGADQPQHF
TRBJ1-5 TRBV14 - - TGTGCCAGCAGCCAAGATTTGGTCGAGCCCCAGCATTTT CASSQDLVEPQHF
TRBJ1-1 TRBV7-6 once - TGTGCCAGCAGCTTAGTCGTCATTGGGAACGGACACCATGAAGCTTTCTTT CASSLVVIGNGHHEAFF
TRBJ1-1 TRBV9 - - TGTGCCAGCAGCGTGGAGGACAGTTACACTGAAGCTTTCTTT CASSVEDSYTEAFF
TRBJ2-7 TRBV14 - - TGTGCCAGCAGCCAATCCGGCCTACTCTACGAGCAGTACTTC CASSQSGLLYEQYF
TRBJ1-2 TRBV7-9 - TRBD1 TGTGCCAGCAGCTTAGAGGACAGGGCCTCTGGCTACACCTTC CASSLEDRASGYTF
TRBJ2-4 TRBV7-3 once TRBD1 TGTGCCAGCAGCTTAATTGGGGACAGGGATGACATTCAGTACTTC CASSLIGDRDDIQYF
TRBJ1-3 TRBV10-3 - - TGTGCCATCACGGTCGGGCCGGTCTCTGGAAACACCATATATTTT CAITVGPVSGNTIYF
TRBJ1-5 TRBV2 - TRBD1 TGTGCCAGCATGGCCGGGACAGGTTCGTTCGGCAATCAGCCCCAGCATTTT CASMAGTGSFGNQPQHF
TRBJ1-1 TRBV7-9 medium-sized TRBD1 TGTGCCAGCAGCAAACCGGGCGAAGGGGCAGGGGGGACTGAAGCTTTCTTT CASSKPGEGAGGTEAFF
TRBJ2-7 TRBV6-1 - TRBD2 TGTGCCAGCAGTGAAGGCGGGGGTGTTGCCTACGAGCAGTACTTC CASSEGGGVAYEQYF
TRBJ2-1 TRBV7-2 - - TGTGCCAGCAGCTTAGATCTGGGGAATGAGCAGTTCTTC CASSLDLGNEQFF
TRBJ2-5 TRBV28 - - TGTGCCAGCAGTTCACTCGGGTCAGGGGGGAAGACCCAGTACTTC CASSSLGSGGKTQYF
TRBJ2-7 TRBV7-3 - TRBD2 TGTGCCAGCAGCCCCCCGGGACTAGCGAGCGAGCAGTACTTC CASSPPGLASEQYF
TRBJ1-5 TRBV5-1 - TRBD1 TGCGCCAGCAGCTTGACAGGGGCCCCAATTCAGCCCCAGCATTTT CASSLTGAPIQPQHF
TRBJ2-3 TRBV5-5 - TRBD2 TGTGCCAGCAGCCCCGGCCTAGCGGGGCCCGCAGATACGCAGTATTTT CASSPGLAGPADTQYF
TRBJ2-7 TRBV27 - - TGTGCCAGCGCCCCCTTGGGCCGGGGGAACGAGCAGTACTTC CASAPLGRGNEQYF
TRBJ2-5 TRBV9 - TRBD1 TGTGCCAGCAGCGTAGGGTTTGGGGGGACAGGGCAAGAGACCCAGTACTTC CASSVGFGGTGQETQYF
TRBJ1-2 TRBV4-2 - - TGTGCCAGCAGCCAAGATGAAACGGGGACTAACTATGGCTACACCTTC CASSQDETGTNYGYTF
TRBJ2-2 TRBV4-3 - - TGCGCCAGCAGCCAAGATAAGAGGGAGAGCGGGGAGCTGTTTTTT CASSQDKRESGELFF